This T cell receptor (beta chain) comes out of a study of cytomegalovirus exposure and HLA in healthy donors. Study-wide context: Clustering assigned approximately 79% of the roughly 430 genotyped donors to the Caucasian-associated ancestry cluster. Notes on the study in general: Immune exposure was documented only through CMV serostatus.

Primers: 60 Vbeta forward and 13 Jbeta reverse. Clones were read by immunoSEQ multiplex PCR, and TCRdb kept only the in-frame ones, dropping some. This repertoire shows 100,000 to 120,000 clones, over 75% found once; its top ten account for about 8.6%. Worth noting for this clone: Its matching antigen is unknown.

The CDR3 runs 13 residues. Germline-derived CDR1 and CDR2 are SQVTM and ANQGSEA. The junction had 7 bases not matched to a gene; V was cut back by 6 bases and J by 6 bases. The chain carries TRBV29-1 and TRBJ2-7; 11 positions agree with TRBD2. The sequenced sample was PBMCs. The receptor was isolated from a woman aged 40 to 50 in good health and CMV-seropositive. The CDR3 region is CSVPGLAAFEQYF. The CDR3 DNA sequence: TGCAGCGTGCCGGGACTAGCGGCCTTCGAGCAGTACTTC.